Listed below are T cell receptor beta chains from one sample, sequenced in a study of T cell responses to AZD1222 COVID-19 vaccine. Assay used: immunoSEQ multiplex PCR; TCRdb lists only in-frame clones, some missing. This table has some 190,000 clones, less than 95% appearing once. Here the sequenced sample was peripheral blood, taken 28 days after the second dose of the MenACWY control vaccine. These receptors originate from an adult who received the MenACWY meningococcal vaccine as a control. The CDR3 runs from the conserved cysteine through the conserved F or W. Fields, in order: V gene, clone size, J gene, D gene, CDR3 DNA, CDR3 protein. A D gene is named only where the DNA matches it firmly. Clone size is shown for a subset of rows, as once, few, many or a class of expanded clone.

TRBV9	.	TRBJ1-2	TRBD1	TGTGCCAGCAGCGCCGGGACAGGGGTTATTGGTGGCTACACCTTC	CASSAGTGVIGGYTF
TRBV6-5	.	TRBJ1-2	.	TGTGCCAGCAGTTACTCTTCCAGGATCGGGAGCTACACCTTC	CASSYSSRIGSYTF
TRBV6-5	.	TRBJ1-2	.	TGTGCCAGCAGCCCGGTGGCCCTAGATGGCTACACCTTC	CASSPVALDGYTF
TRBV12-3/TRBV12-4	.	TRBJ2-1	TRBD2	TGTGCCAGCAGTTCGGGAGGTGAGCAGTTCTTC	CASSSGGEQFF
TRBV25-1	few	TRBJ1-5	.	TGTGCCAGCAGTGGGGTGAATCAGCCCCAGCATTTT	CASSGVNQPQHF
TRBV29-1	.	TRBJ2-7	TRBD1	TGCAGCGTCCAAGACAGGGGGCGATTTAACGAGCAGTACTTC	CSVQDRGRFNEQYF
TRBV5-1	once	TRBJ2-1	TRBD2	TGCGCCAGCAGCCCGGGACTAGCGGGAAAATACAATGAGCAGTTCTTC	CASSPGLAGKYNEQFF
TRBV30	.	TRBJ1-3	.	TGTGCCTGGTCAGGACGCGGTACTGGAAACACCATATATTTT	CAWSGRGTGNTIYF
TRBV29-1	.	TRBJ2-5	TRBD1	TGCAGCGTTGCAGGGACAGGGGTGGGGACCCAGTACTTC	CSVAGTGVGTQYF
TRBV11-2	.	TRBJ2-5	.	TGTGCCAGCAGCTCCCACCAAGCCAGGGCTGAGACCCAGTACTTC	CASSSHQARAETQYF
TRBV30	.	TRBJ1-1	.	TGTGCCTATGTGGAGAACACTGAAGCTTTCTTT	CAYVENTEAFF
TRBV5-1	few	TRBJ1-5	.	TGCGCCAGCAGCTTAGCCGGGGGCCCATATAGCAATCAGCCCCAGCATTTT	CASSLAGGPYSNQPQHF
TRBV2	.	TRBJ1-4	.	TGTGCCAGCAGTGAAAGGGAAAATGAAAAACTGTTTTTT	CASSERENEKLFF